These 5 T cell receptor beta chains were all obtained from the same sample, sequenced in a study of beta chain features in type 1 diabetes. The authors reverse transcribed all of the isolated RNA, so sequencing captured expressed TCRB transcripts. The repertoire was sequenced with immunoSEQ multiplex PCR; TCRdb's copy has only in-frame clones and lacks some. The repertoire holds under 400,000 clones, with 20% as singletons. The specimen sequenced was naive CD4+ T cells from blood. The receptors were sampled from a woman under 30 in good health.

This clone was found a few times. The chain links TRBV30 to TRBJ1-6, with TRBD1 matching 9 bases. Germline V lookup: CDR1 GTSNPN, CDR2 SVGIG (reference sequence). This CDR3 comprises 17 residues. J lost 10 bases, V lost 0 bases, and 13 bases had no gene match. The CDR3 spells CAWSVYFRGQGQSPLHF. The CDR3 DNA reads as TGTGCCTGGAGTGTATACTTTCGGGGACAGGGACAATCACCCCTCCACTTT.

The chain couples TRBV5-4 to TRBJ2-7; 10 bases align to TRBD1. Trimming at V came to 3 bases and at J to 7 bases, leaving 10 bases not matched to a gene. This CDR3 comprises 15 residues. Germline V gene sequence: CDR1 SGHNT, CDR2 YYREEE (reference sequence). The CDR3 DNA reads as TGTGCCAGCAGCTCCGGGACAGGGGCCGCCCGGGAGCAGTACTTC. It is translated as CASSSGTGAAREQYF.

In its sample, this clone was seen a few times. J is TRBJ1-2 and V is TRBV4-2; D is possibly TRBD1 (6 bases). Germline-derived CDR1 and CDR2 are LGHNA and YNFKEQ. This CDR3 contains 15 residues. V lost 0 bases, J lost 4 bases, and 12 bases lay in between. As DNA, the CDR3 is TGTGCCAGCAGCCAAGAAGGCAGGGGAAGCTATGGCTACACCTTC. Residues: CASSQEGRGSYGYTF.

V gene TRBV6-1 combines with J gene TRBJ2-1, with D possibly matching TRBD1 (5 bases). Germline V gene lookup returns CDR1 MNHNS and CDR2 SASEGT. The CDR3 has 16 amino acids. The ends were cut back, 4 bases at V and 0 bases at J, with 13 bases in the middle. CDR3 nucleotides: TGTGCCAGCAGTGGATACAGGTTAAGCTCCTACAATGAGCAGTTCTTC. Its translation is CASSGYRLSSYNEQFF.

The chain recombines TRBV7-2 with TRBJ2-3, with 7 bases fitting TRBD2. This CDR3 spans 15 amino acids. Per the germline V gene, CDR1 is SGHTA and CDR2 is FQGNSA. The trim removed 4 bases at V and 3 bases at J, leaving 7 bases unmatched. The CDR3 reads CASSYGGTRTDTQYF. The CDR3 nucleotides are TGTGCCAGCAGCTACGGGGGGACGCGGACAGATACGCAGTATTTT.